Following are 14 T cell receptor beta chains from one sample sequenced in a study of post-analysis software for immune sequencing data. The study, taken as a whole, reports: TRBV segments more frequent in patients than in controls numbered five and included TRBV5-6, TRBV5-1 and TRBV20-1.

The antigens for these receptors are not known. TCR beta cDNA libraries included unique molecular identifiers. TCRdb reprocessed the PCR reads via MiXCR and lists one record per CDR3 protein. The sample yields almost 700,000 distinct CDR3 sequences, approximately 60% seen once. Sequenced sample: blood. Receptors originate from a girl between 2 and 10 years old with multiple sclerosis.

This clonotype has a single count. The chain uses TRBV2 and TRBJ2-2; D is unclear. V was clipped by 6 bases and J by 3 bases, with 11 bases between them. This CDR3 is 14 amino acids long. CDR1 is SNHLY and CDR2 is FYNNEI in the germline V gene. CDR3 sequence reads: CASSPLEDTGELFF. CDR3 DNA: TGTGCCAGCAGCCCCCTCGAGGACACCGGGGAGCTGTTTTTT.

This clonotype was seen a single time. The CDR3, as DNA: TGTGCCAGCAGCCAAGATTATCAGCCTAGCGGGGTAACAGATACGCAGTATTTT. Translating it yields CASSQDYQPSGVTDTQYF. The chain recombines TRBV4-2 with TRBJ2-3, with 9 bases matching TRBD2. J lost 3 bases, V lost 0 bases, and 10 bases had no gene match. Per the germline V gene, CDR1 is LGHNA and CDR2 is YNFKEQ. The CDR3 runs 18 residues.

This clonotype was seen more than once but under ten times. The rearrangement joins TRBV7-9 to TRBJ2-7, with TRBD2 matching over 7 bases. TRBJ2-5 explains the end of the DNA better; the J call may be wrong. Germline V gene data show CDR1 as SEHNR and CDR2 as FQNEAQ (reference sequence). The CDR3 length is 14 residues. The CDR3 DNA reads TGTGCCAGCAGCTCCGGGACTACAGTGGAGACCCAGTACTTC. This gives the protein CASSSGTTVETQYF.

This sequence joins TRBV12-3 or TRBV12-4 and TRBJ2-3, with TRBD2 matching 11 bases. Trimming cost V 7 bases and J 4 bases; bases outside gene matches: 10. This CDR3 has 16 residues. CDR3 in amino acids: CASNPGTSGKADTQYF. The CDR3 DNA follows: TGTGCCAGCAACCCTGGGACTAGCGGTAAGGCAGATACGCAGTATTTT.

A few counts support this clonotype. V usage is TRBV10-3 and J usage is TRBJ2-1; no firm D call. This CDR3 spans 12 amino acids. The ends were cut back, 0 bases at V and 9 bases at J, with 6 bases in the middle. CDR1 and CDR2 (germline): ENHRY, SYGVKD. CDR3 amino acids: CAISESKVEQFF. Here the CDR3 DNA reads TGTGCCATCAGTGAGTCGAAGGTTGAGCAGTTCTTC.

A few counts support this clonotype. The chain uses TRBV12-3 or TRBV12-4 and TRBJ2-3; 11 bases are a match to TRBD2. The CDR3 consists of 13 residues. Trimming at V came to 7 bases and at J to 6 bases, leaving 3 bases not matched to a gene. CDR3 sequence (DNA): TGTGCCAGCACTAGCGGGGGGTGGGATACGCAGTATTTT. Its translation is CASTSGGWDTQYF.

This rearrangement joins TRBV7-8 to TRBJ2-1, with 11 bases lining up with TRBD2. The CDR3 covers 17 residues. The V segment lost 6 bases and the J segment 3 bases; nucleotides outside the gene matches: 10. Germline V gives CDR1 SGHVS, CDR2 FQNEAQ. This CDR3 is CASRPRLAGGLYNEQFF. As DNA, the CDR3 is TGTGCCAGCAGGCCTCGTCTAGCGGGAGGCCTCTACAATGAGCAGTTCTTC. Full variable domain (rest looked up from reference TRBV7-8 and TRBJ2-1): GAGVSQSPRYKVAKRGQDVALRCDPISGHVSLFWYQQALGQGPEFLTYFQNEAQLDKSGLPSDRFFAERPEGSVSTLKIQRTQQEDSAVYLCASRPRLAGGLYNEQFFGPGTRLTVL.

The chain carries TRBV10-3 and TRBJ1-2; D unclear. With 7 bases removed from V and 4 bases from J, the gap between germline ends came to 16 bases. The CDR3 contains 14 residues. The germline CDR1 and CDR2 sequences are ENHRY and SYGVKD. This chain's CDR3 is CAITPGVLGYGYTF. The CDR3 region has the DNA TGTGCCATCACACCAGGCGTCCTAGGCTATGGCTACACCTTC.

This chain connects TRBV12-3 or TRBV12-4 to TRBJ1-1; D is possibly TRBD1 (5 bases). Trimming pared 3 bases from V and 0 bases from J, leaving 8 bases between. This CDR3 contains 14 residues. CDR3 nucleotides: TGTGCCAGCAGTTTTGGACATGTGAACACTGAAGCTTTCTTT. Translated, it gives CASSFGHVNTEAFF.

The chain employs TRBV11-2 and TRBJ2-1, with 8 nucleotides matching TRBD2. The V and J ends lost 4 bases and 5 bases, in that order; junction bases with no gene match: 19. The germline V gene encodes CDR1 SGHAT and CDR2 FQNNGV. CDR3 length equals 19 residues. CDR3 DNA sequence: TGTGCCAGCAGCTCCGGGACCAGCGGGGGACCCAAAGAAGACAATGAGCAGTTCTTC. Translating it yields CASSSGTSGGPKEDNEQFF. Together with reference TRBV11-2 and TRBJ2-1, the CDR3 gives the full variable domain: EAGVAQSPRYKIIEKRQSVAFWCNPISGHATLYWYQQILGQGPKLLIQFQNNGVVDDSQLPKDRFSAERLKGVDSTLKIQPAKLEDSAVYLCASSSGTSGGPKEDNEQFFGPGTRLTVL.

The chain is built from TRBV5-1 and TRBJ1-2, with a possible D match to TRBD1 (5 bases). Germline CDR1 and CDR2: SGHRS and YFSETQ. The CDR3 loop spans 16 amino acids. Trimming took off 4 bases at V and 4 bases at J, with 20 bases between the two ends. The CDR3 region has the DNA TGCGCCAGCAGCCCCGGGGCTGGCAGAAACCCCTATGGCTACACCTTC. Translation gives CASSPGAGRNPYGYTF.

The chain has TRBV5-1 and TRBJ1-1; D may be TRBD1 (5 bases). Trimming cost V 4 bases and J 0 bases, with 7 bases left between them. Germline assignment: CDR1 SGHRS and CDR2 YFSETQ. The CDR3 totals 13 residues. The CDR3 DNA sequence: TGCGCCAGCAGCGGGGGGATGAACACTGAAGCTTTCTTT. Its protein product is CASSGGMNTEAFF.

This clonotype has only a few counts. One end of the junction is discordant with germline, which a read error may explain. This chain connects TRBV10-2 to TRBJ2-1; TRBD2 matches at 14 bases. Germline CDR1 and CDR2: WSHSY and SAAADI. This CDR3 has 20 amino acids. In DNA form, the CDR3 reads TGCGCCAGCAGTTTTACTCTTCCCCGGGGACTAGCGGGAGTCTACGATGAGCAGTTCTTC. It is translated as CASSFTLPRGLAGVYDEQFF.

This chain connects TRBV4-1 to TRBJ2-3; D is possibly TRBD1 or TRBD2 (5 bases each). Trimming pared 5 bases from V and 4 bases from J, leaving 10 bases between. The CDR3 has 13 amino acids. CDR1 and CDR2 from the germline V gene are MGHRA and YSYEKL. The CDR3 loop is CASSWRGADTQYF. The CDR3 DNA is TGCGCCAGCAGCTGGAGAGGGGCAGATACGCAGTATTTT.